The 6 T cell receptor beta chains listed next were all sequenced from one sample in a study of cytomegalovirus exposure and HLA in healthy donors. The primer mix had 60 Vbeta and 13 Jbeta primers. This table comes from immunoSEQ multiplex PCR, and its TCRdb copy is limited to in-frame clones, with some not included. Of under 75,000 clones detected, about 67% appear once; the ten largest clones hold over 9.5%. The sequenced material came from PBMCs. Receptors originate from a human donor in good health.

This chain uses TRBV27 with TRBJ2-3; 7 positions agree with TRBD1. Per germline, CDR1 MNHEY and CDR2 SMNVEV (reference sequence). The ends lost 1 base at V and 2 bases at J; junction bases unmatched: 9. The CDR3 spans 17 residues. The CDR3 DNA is TGTGCCAGCAGTTTATATCCCACGGGGACAGACACAGATACGCAGTATTTT. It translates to CASSLYPTGTDTDTQYF.

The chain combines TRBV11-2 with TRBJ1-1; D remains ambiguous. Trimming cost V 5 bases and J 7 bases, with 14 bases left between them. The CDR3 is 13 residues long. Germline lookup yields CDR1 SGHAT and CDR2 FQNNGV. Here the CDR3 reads CASSLASGGEAFF. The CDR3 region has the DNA TGTGCCAGCAGCCTCGCCTCCGGCGGTGAAGCTTTCTTT.

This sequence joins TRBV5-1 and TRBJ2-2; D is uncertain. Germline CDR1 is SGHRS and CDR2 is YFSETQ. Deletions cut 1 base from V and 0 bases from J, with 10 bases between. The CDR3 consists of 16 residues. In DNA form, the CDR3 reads TGCGCCAGCAGCTTGAATAGTAACGCGAACACCGGGGAGCTGTTTTTT. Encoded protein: CASSLNSNANTGELFF.

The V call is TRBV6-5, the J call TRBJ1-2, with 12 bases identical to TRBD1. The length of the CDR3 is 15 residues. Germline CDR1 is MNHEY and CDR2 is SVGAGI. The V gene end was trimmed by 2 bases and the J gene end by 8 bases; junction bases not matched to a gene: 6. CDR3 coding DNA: TGTGCCAGCAGTTACCCGGGACAGGGGGCGTGGGGCTACACCTTC. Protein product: CASSYPGQGAWGYTF.

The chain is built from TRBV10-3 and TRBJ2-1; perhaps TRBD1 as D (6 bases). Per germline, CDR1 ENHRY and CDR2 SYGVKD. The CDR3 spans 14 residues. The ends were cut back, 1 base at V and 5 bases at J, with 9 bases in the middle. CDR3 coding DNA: TGTGCCATCAGTGAGTGGGACAAAAACAATGAGCAGTTCTTC. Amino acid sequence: CAISEWDKNNEQFF.

This chain's CDR3 is CASSGLAGGQGEQFF. CDR3 DNA sequence: TGTGCCAGCAGTGGACTAGCGGGAGGGCAAGGTGAGCAGTTCTTC. The chain uses TRBV2 and TRBJ2-1; 14 positions agree with TRBD2. V lost 4 bases, J lost 9 bases, and 5 bases stayed unmatched. The CDR3 is 15 residues long. Germline V lookup: CDR1 SNHLY, CDR2 FYNNEI.